This passage covers 25 T cell receptor beta chains from one sample sequenced in a study of early T cells in non-severe SARS-CoV-2 infection. TCRdb called the 5' RACE reads again in MiXCR, with one record for every CDR3 protein. The sample contains about 77,000 distinct CDR3 sequences, roughly 9.4% of which appear only once. Sequencing was done on a sample of whole blood. These receptors were obtained from an adult who was a healthcare worker with PCR-confirmed SARS-CoV-2 infection or an uninfected control (not recorded which).

This clonotype showed up many times. This sequence joins TRBV5-1 and TRBJ2-5, with 7 nucleotides matching TRBD1. Germline values: CDR1 SGHRS, CDR2 YFSETQ. V lost 4 bases to trimming and J lost 3 bases; unmatched junction nucleotides: 6. The CDR3 contains 14 residues. The CDR3 DNA is TGCGCCAGCAGCCCCTCGGGACAGAAAGAGACCCAGTACTTC. Protein sequence: CASSPSGQKETQYF.

The table lists this clonotype with a few counts. The chain links TRBV25-1 to TRBJ2-7; 9 bases match TRBD1. CDR3 length equals 15 residues. Trimming took 4 bases from V and 3 from J; bases not matched to a gene: 7. Germline CDR1 and CDR2: MGHDK and SYGVNS. The DNA of the CDR3 is TGTGCCAGCAGTGTGTATGGGACAGGGAGCTACGAGCAGTACTTC. It yields the protein CASSVYGTGSYEQYF.

This clonotype has at least ten counts. The chain uses TRBV5-5 and TRBJ2-1; TRBD2 is a possible D gene (5 bases). The germline V and J ends were trimmed by 4 bases and 7 bases, with 15 bases remaining between them. The CDR3 extends over 14 amino acids. From germline, CDR1 is SGHKS and CDR2 YYEKEE (reference sequence). CDR3 in amino acids: CASSVAGPINEQFF. The DNA of the CDR3 is TGTGCCAGCAGCGTCGCGGGTCCGATAAATGAGCAGTTCTTC. The entire variable domain, with the rest obtained from reference TRBV5-5 and TRBJ2-1, is as follows: DAGVTQSPTHLIKTRGQQVTLRCSPISGHKSVSWYQQVLGQGPQFIFQYYEKEERGRGNFPDRFSARQFPNYSSELNVNALLLGDSALYLCASSVAGPINEQFFGPGTRLTVL.

This clonotype appeared a few times. V usage is TRBV28 and J usage is TRBJ1-2; D remains unclear. The germline V gene encodes CDR1 MDHEN and CDR2 SYDVKM. Trimming took off 8 bases at V and 5 bases at J, with 24 bases between the two ends. CDR3 length: 16 amino acids. CDR3 DNA sequence: TGTGCCAGCCACAGCCCTGGATCCTCGTCAACATATGGCTACACCTTC. Amino acids: CASHSPGSSSTYGYTF.

This clonotype was recorded many times. This rearrangement joins TRBV20-1 to TRBJ1-5; 10 bases are a match to TRBD1. CDR3 length: 16 residues. V lost 6 bases, J lost 7 bases, and 15 bases stayed unmatched. The V gene's germline CDR1 is DFQATT and CDR2 SNEGSKA (reference sequence). CDR3 in DNA: TGCAGTGCCAGACCGAGGGGGACAGGGGAAGGACAGCCCCAGCATTTT. This sequence encodes CSARPRGTGEGQPQHF.

The chain carries TRBV12-3 or TRBV12-4 and TRBJ2-7, with TRBD2 matching over 8 bases. The V and J ends lost 1 base and 0 bases, in that order; junction bases with no gene match: 2. The CDR3 totals 15 residues. In nucleotides, the CDR3 is TGTGCCAGCAGTTTAGATGGGACTAGCTCCTACGAGCAGTACTTC. It yields the protein CASSLDGTSSYEQYF.

This clonotype has at least ten counts. One end of the junction does not line up with germline, which may come from a read error. This chain joins TRBV12-3 or TRBV12-4 and TRBJ2-1; TRBD2 matches at 15 bases. CDR3 length: 19 amino acids. The DNA of the CDR3 is TGTGCCGGCAGTCTGGGACTAGCGGGAGGTCCTAGCTCCTACAATGAGCAGTTCTTC. Its translation: CAGSLGLAGGPSSYNEQFF.

In its sample, this clonotype was seen many times. This chain connects TRBV20-1 to TRBJ2-7; weak D call: TRBD1 (6 bases). The CDR3 extends over 14 amino acids. Germline CDR1 and CDR2: DFQATT and SNEGSKA (reference sequence). V was cut by 6 bases and J by 5 bases, with 20 bases left in between. The CDR3 loop is CSAHREEGINEQYF. CDR3 DNA: TGCAGTGCCCACAGGGAAGAAGGGATAAACGAGCAGTACTTC.

In its sample, this clonotype was seen a few times. Here the CDR3 omits its conserved ending phenylalanine or tryptophan, so a read error is the likely source. No DNA is shown, since the ends of the CDR3 on it are uncertain; the CDR3 is the one TCRdb lists. The chain has TRBV3-1 and TRBJ2-5; TRBD1 is the table's D call, not checked against the DNA. Germline lookup yields CDR1 LGHDT and CDR2 YNNKEL (reference sequence). The CDR3 is 11 amino acids in total, end residues counted. CDR3 amino acids: CASSQWGHFLI.

The J gene is TRBJ1-1, the V gene TRBV28; D is undetermined. V dropped 4 bases and J dropped 10 bases, with 13 bases sitting between them. This CDR3 has 12 residues. Looked up from germline, CDR1 is MDHEN and CDR2 is SYDVKM. CDR3 coding DNA: TGTGCCAGCAGTTCAGTAGGATCGGGAGCTTTCTTT. This codes for CASSSVGSGAFF.

The chain links TRBV7-3 to TRBJ1-1; the D is unclear. The CDR3 has 15 residues. V dropped 2 bases and J dropped 3 bases, with 13 bases sitting between them. Looked up from germline, CDR1 is SGHTA and CDR2 is FQGTGA. This CDR3 is CASSLVARKDTEAFF. The CDR3 DNA reads TGTGCCAGCAGCTTAGTGGCCAGAAAGGACACTGAAGCTTTCTTT.

This clonotype was counted ten times or more. The chain employs TRBV4-1 and TRBJ1-1; 8 positions agree with TRBD1. Looked up from germline, CDR1 is MGHRA and CDR2 is YSYEKL. The CDR3 loop spans 17 amino acids. With V trimmed by 0 bases and J by 1 base, 7 bases remained unmatched. The CDR3 here is CASSQDLQGAQNTEAFF. CDR3 DNA: TGCGCCAGCAGCCAAGATTTGCAGGGGGCGCAGAACACTGAAGCTTTCTTT.

This clonotype was counted many times. This chain links TRBV4-2 with TRBJ1-5, with D maybe TRBD1 (5 bases). CDR3 length equals 14 residues. Germline assignment: CDR1 LGHNA and CDR2 YNFKEQ. Trimming took 3 bases from V and 11 from J, leaving 17 bases between them. For the CDR3, the DNA is TGTGCCAGCAGCCAGACCGGGACGCAAAAAGCCCAGCATTTT. Translation gives CASSQTGTQKAQHF.

At least ten counts were recorded for this clonotype. The chain employs TRBV4-1 and TRBJ1-1; unclear D gene. CDR1 is MGHRA, CDR2 YSYEKL, per germline. The germline V and J ends were trimmed by 3 bases and 4 bases, with 15 bases remaining between them. The CDR3 is made up of 15 amino acids. The CDR3 reads CASSQEGFLGTEAFF. CDR3 DNA sequence: TGCGCCAGCAGCCAGGAAGGGTTTCTGGGCACTGAAGCTTTCTTT.

The gene calls are TRBV20-1 and TRBJ2-7, with 9 positions matching TRBD1. The CDR3 has 17 amino acids. Germline-derived CDR1 and CDR2 are DFQATT and SNEGSKA (reference sequence). J gave up 0 bases and V 2 bases, and 11 bases lay outside the gene matches. CDR3 amino acids: CSARIYRDRAFSYEQYF. The CDR3 nucleotides are TGCAGTGCTAGAATATACCGGGACAGGGCCTTCTCCTACGAGCAGTACTTC.

This clonotype has ten or more counts. This chain joins TRBV5-4 and TRBJ2-5; 8 nucleotides match TRBD1. This CDR3 contains 14 residues. V gave up 3 bases and J gave up 4 bases; unmatched junction bases: 5. The germline V gene has CDR1 SGHNT and CDR2 YYREEE (reference sequence). CDR3 region: CASSWWTGTETQYF. The CDR3, as DNA: TGTGCCAGCAGCTGGTGGACAGGGACAGAGACCCAGTACTTC.

This clonotype showed up many times. The chain carries TRBV28 and TRBJ1-1; D is possibly TRBD1 (6 bases). This CDR3 has 14 residues. The ends were cut back, 3 bases at V and 10 bases at J, with 18 bases in the middle. Per germline, CDR1 MDHEN and CDR2 SYDVKM. This chain's CDR3 is CASSLVSGAVGAFF. The DNA for the CDR3 is TGTGCCAGCAGTTTGGTTTCGGGGGCCGTCGGAGCTTTCTTT.

This clonotype was observed many times. CDR3 coding DNA: TGTGCCAGCAGCGTAGGGAGTGAGCAGTTCTTC. This translates into CASSVGSEQFF. V usage is TRBV9 and J usage is TRBJ2-1, with unresolved D. Trimming shortened V by 0 bases and J by 9 bases, and 4 bases separated the two germline ends. This CDR3 contains 11 residues. CDR1 is SGDLS and CDR2 is YYNGEE in the germline V gene.

The table lists this clonotype with many counts. The rearrangement uses TRBV12-5 and TRBJ2-1; possibly TRBD2 for D (5 bases). The CDR3 runs to 13 residues. Deletions cut 0 bases from V and 14 bases from J, with 14 bases between. Germline CDR1 is LGHNT and CDR2 is FRNRAP. CDR3 bases: TGTGCTAGTGGTTTGGTAGGACTTACGGGGAAGTTCTTC. Translating it yields CASGLVGLTGKFF. Using reference TRBV12-5 and TRBJ2-1 for the parts outside the CDR3, the full variable domain is DARVTQTPRHKVTEMGQEVTMRCQPILGHNTVFWYRQTMMQGLELLAYFRNRAPLDDSGMPKDRFSAEMPDATLATLKIQPSEPRDSAVYFCASGLVGLTGKFFGPGTRLTVL.

On this clonotype itself: A much larger clonotype is one base distant, so this may be a read error. The gene calls are TRBV27 and TRBJ2-1; 12 positions agree with TRBD2. CDR3 length: 16 residues. Per the germline V gene, CDR1 is MNHEY and CDR2 is SMNVEV (reference sequence). For the CDR3, the DNA is TGTACCAGCAGTCCGCCTAGCGGGAGGGCTCGGGATGAGCAGTTCTTC. Amino acid sequence: CTSSPPSGRARDEQFF.

This clonotype came up a few times. The chain recombines TRBV10-2 with TRBJ2-1, with 13 bases identical to TRBD2. From germline, CDR1 is WSHSY and CDR2 SAAADI. The trim removed 3 bases at V and 7 bases at J, leaving 6 bases unmatched. The CDR3 sequence is 16 residues long. The CDR3 DNA reads TGCGCCAGCAGTGATAGACTAGCGGGAGGACTGAATGAGCAGTTCTTC. Its translation is CASSDRLAGGLNEQFF.

This clonotype was recorded at least ten times. This sequence joins TRBV5-1 and TRBJ2-3; no firm D call. From germline, CDR1 is SGHRS and CDR2 YFSETQ. The length of the CDR3 is 10 residues. CDR3 residues: CPTHVGTQYF. The DNA for the CDR3 is TGCCCTACTCATGTCGGTACGCAGTATTTT. The complete variable domain, with remaining parts taken from reference TRBV5-1 and TRBJ2-3, reads KAGVTQTPRYLIKTRGQQVTLSCSPISGHRSVSWYQQTPGQGLQFLFEYFSETQRNKGNFPGRFSGRQFSNSRSEMNVSTLELGDSALYLCPTHVGTQYFGPGTRLTVL.

This clonotype was detected ten times or more. This chain uses TRBV28 with TRBJ1-5; D unclear. Germline V lookup: CDR1 MDHEN, CDR2 SYDVKM. The CDR3 loop spans 13 amino acids. The ends were cut back, 3 bases at V and 9 bases at J, with 12 bases in the middle. In DNA form, the CDR3 reads TGTGCCAGCAGTTTCGGAGGATCAGGGCCCCAGCATTTT. Protein sequence: CASSFGGSGPQHF. Supplemented by reference TRBV28 and TRBJ1-5, the full variable domain reads DVKVTQSSRYLVKRTGEKVFLECVQDMDHENMFWYRQDPGLGLRLIYFSYDVKMKEKGDIPEGYSVSREKKERFSLILESASTNQTSMYLCASSFGGSGPQHFGDGTRLSIL.

This clonotype was observed at least ten times. The chain has TRBV12-3 or TRBV12-4 and TRBJ2-3, with TRBD2 matching over 13 bases. J gave up 4 bases and V 7 bases, and 11 bases lay outside the gene matches. This CDR3 spans 17 amino acids. The CDR3 bases are TGTGCCAGCACCCGAGGACTAGCGGGAGTTGGCGCAGATACGCAGTATTTT. It specifies CASTRGLAGVGADTQYF.

This chain connects TRBV7-9 to TRBJ2-3; D is possibly TRBD1 (6 bases). V shed 10 bases and J shed 2 bases, with 19 bases lying between them. This CDR3 region has 15 residues. CDR1 is SEHNR and CDR2 is FQNEAQ in the germline V gene (reference sequence). The CDR3 DNA follows: TGTGCCACCCGTAGACCGGGACACTACACAGATACGCAGTATTTT. This codes for CATRRPGHYTDTQYF.